The 18 T cell receptor beta chains reported below all come from one sample, sequenced in a study of OX40 agonist ivuxolimab in advanced cancers. Method: immunoSEQ multiplex PCR; TCRdb's copy keeps in-frame clones and lacks some. The data hold 40,000 to 45,000 clones, with roughly 90% observed a single time. The sample in question was CD4+ or CD8+ T cells sorted from blood, obtained in a trial of the OX40 agonist ivuxolimab. The source is an adult with an advanced solid tumor such as melanoma, head and neck, liver or kidney cancer.

The CDR3 DNA sequence: TGTGCCAGCAGTGGAGGGAGCGGGAGATCCTACAATGAGCAGTTCTTC. Translated, it gives CASSGGSGRSYNEQFF. The V gene is TRBV2, the J gene TRBJ2-1; 8 bases match TRBD2. The trim removed 4 bases at V and 1 base at J, leaving 6 bases unmatched. Germline V lookup: CDR1 SNHLY, CDR2 FYNNEI. The CDR3 extends over 16 amino acids.

CDR3: CASRPREGAASYEQYF. The CDR3 bases are TGCGCCAGCAGGCCGAGGGAGGGGGCCGCCTCCTACGAGCAGTACTTC. The gene calls are TRBV4-3 and TRBJ2-7, with D possibly called TRBD1 or TRBD2 (7 bases each). Germline V gene data show CDR1 as LGHNA and CDR2 as YSLEER. The CDR3 runs 16 residues. The V gene lost 6 bases and the J gene lost 0 bases, with 18 bases spanning the gap.

CDR3 sequence reads: CASSLKAGGTGELFF. CDR3 coding DNA: TGTGCCAGCAGCTTGAAGGCAGGCGGCACCGGGGAGCTGTTTTTT. J is TRBJ2-2 and V is TRBV5-5; D remains unclear. Germline values: CDR1 SGHKS, CDR2 YYEKEE (reference sequence). Trimming left V 1 base short and J 4 bases short, with 11 bases between. This CDR3 is 15 amino acids long.

The chain carries TRBV7-8 and TRBJ2-5; D is uncertain. Germline V lookup: CDR1 SGHVS, CDR2 FQNEAQ. Trimming shortened V by 2 bases and J by 5 bases, and 12 bases separated the two germline ends. The CDR3 loop spans 14 amino acids. The CDR3 nucleotides read TGTGCCAGCAGCTTAAGAGCATTGTGGGAGACCCAGTACTTC. Amino acids: CASSLRALWETQYF.

This clone occurred a few times. This sequence joins TRBV9 and TRBJ2-1, with TRBD2 matching 7 bases. The V and J ends lost 4 bases and 1 base, in that order; junction bases with no gene match: 8. Germline V gene sequence: CDR1 SGDLS, CDR2 YYNGEE. The CDR3 is 16 amino acids. For the CDR3, the DNA is TGTGCCAGCAGCCCGGGGGGTTCGGCGTCCTACAATGAGCAGTTCTTC. This gives the protein CASSPGGSASYNEQFF.

This clone has a single count. V is TRBV25-1 and J is TRBJ2-5; no clear D gene. The CDR3 runs to 11 residues. The V end lost 5 bases, the J end lost 14 bases, and 15 bases lay between the germline ends. The V gene's germline CDR1 is MGHDK and CDR2 SYGVNS. The CDR3 region is CASSNDRVRYF. The CDR3 DNA is TGTGCCAGCAGTAACGACCGGGTCCGATACTTC.

The V call is TRBV4-3, the J call TRBJ2-7; D is possibly TRBD1 (5 bases). CDR1 is LGHNA and CDR2 is YSLEER in the germline V gene. The CDR3 spans 13 residues. With 0 bases removed from V and 5 bases from J, the gap between germline ends came to 8 bases. CDR3 coding DNA: TGCGCCAGCAGCCAAGATGGCAGGGACGAGCAGTACTTC. Protein sequence: CASSQDGRDEQYF.

The chain couples TRBV27 to TRBJ1-5, with D perhaps matching TRBD1 (5 bases). Looked up from germline, CDR1 is MNHEY and CDR2 is SMNVEV (reference sequence). The CDR3 has 14 amino acids. The V end was cut by 8 bases, the J end by 6 bases, with 17 bases between. CDR3 amino acids: CASSRVGVTQPQHF. As DNA, the CDR3 is TGTGCCAGCTCGAGGGTGGGGGTCACTCAGCCCCAGCATTTT.

This clone has more than one count but fewer than ten. The chain recombines TRBV4-1 with TRBJ1-5; 9 bases align to TRBD1. The CDR3 contains 16 residues. From germline, CDR1 is MGHRA and CDR2 YSYEKL. V was clipped by 1 base and J by 6 bases; unmatched bases: 7. The CDR3 sequence: CASSQAGTGTGQPQHF. The CDR3 DNA follows: TGCGCCAGCAGCCAAGCCGGGACAGGGACAGGTCAGCCCCAGCATTTT.

The chain employs TRBV4-1 and TRBJ1-2; unclear D gene. V was shortened by 5 bases and J by 8 bases, with 21 bases between the two germline ends. The germline CDR1 and CDR2 sequences are MGHRA and YSYEKL. CDR3 length: 15 residues. The CDR3 nucleotides read TGCGCCAGCAGCACTGCGCCCGTGCTCAGCGGAGGCTACACCTTC. It specifies CASSTAPVLSGGYTF.

The V and J genes are TRBV6-5 and TRBJ1-1; D might be TRBD1 (5 bases). Trimming pared 6 bases from V and 0 bases from J, leaving 8 bases between. The CDR3 sequence is 13 residues long. CDR1 is MNHEY, CDR2 SVGAGI, per germline. The CDR3 DNA reads as TGTGCCAGCAGGGTAGGGGTGAACACTGAAGCTTTCTTT. Its translation: CASRVGVNTEAFF.

This chain connects TRBV13 to TRBJ2-3, with D uncertain. Germline V gene data show CDR1 as PRHDT and CDR2 as FYEKMQ (reference sequence). The CDR3 totals 12 residues. V gave up 5 bases and J gave up 2 bases, with 5 bases separating them. Here the CDR3 DNA reads TGTGCCAGCAGCCCGTTCACAGATACGCAGTATTTT. This encodes CASSPFTDTQYF.

V gene TRBV5-3 combines with J gene TRBJ1-2; D is possibly TRBD1 (6 bases). TRBV5-3 carries the ORF label, with uncertain function. V was shortened by 4 bases and J by 5 bases, with 21 bases between the two germline ends. This CDR3 contains 16 residues. The CDR3 DNA reads as TGTGCCAGAAGCCCAAACAGGGTATGTCTCCTATATGGCTACACCTTC. It translates to CARSPNRVCLLYGYTF.

The chain recombines TRBV7-9 with TRBJ1-1; perhaps TRBD1 as D (5 bases). Germline V gives CDR1 SEHNR, CDR2 FQNEAQ (reference sequence). The CDR3 spans 13 residues. V was pared by 7 bases and J by 4 bases, with 13 bases between. CDR3 nucleotide sequence: TGTGCCAGCACCCGAGGGGTTGTCACTGAAGCTTTCTTT. Its protein is CASTRGVVTEAFF.

The chain joins TRBV6-5 to TRBJ2-1; D possibly corresponds to TRBD2 (6 bases). Germline CDR1 MNHEY, CDR2 SVGAGI. This CDR3 spans 14 amino acids. Trimming cost V 0 bases and J 4 bases, with 7 bases left between them. The CDR3 loop reads CASSYSGGYNEQFF. The CDR3 bases are TGTGCCAGCAGTTACTCCGGGGGATACAATGAGCAGTTCTTC.

V usage is TRBV7-5 and J usage is TRBJ1-1. TRBV7-5 corresponds to a pseudogene. This CDR3 has 13 amino acids. The DNA for the CDR3 is TGTGCCAGAAGCTTACGGAAGGTCACTGAAGCTTTCTTT. Protein: CARSLRKVTEAFF.

This chain joins TRBV9 and TRBJ2-2; 8 bases match TRBD1. The germline CDR1 and CDR2 sequences are SGDLS and YYNGEE. V shed 0 bases, J shed 4 bases, and the junction held 2 bases outside the gene matches. The CDR3 runs to 15 residues. CDR3 nucleotides: TGTGCCAGCAGCGTAGTAGGACAGGGCACCGGGGAGCTGTTTTTT. It codes for CASSVVGQGTGELFF.

This chain joins TRBV7-9 and TRBJ1-5; the D is unclear. V dropped 3 bases and J dropped 6 bases, with 9 bases sitting between them. This CDR3 comprises 13 residues. The germline V gene encodes CDR1 SEHNR and CDR2 FQNEAQ (reference sequence). CDR3 residues: CASSFGGGQPQHF. The CDR3 region has the DNA TGTGCCAGCAGCTTCGGCGGCGGTCAGCCCCAGCATTTT.